The 30 T cell receptor beta chains below come from one sample, sequenced in a study of blood T cells in healthy people across ages. The use of a sample-barcoded 5' primer and a J-beta primer mix characterized a second PCR of about 6 to 12 cycles. TCRdb reanalysed the 5' RACE reads using MiXCR and keeps one entry per CDR3 protein. Counted here are approximately 850,000 distinct CDR3 sequences, 58% occurring once; the ten biggest clones make up around 22%. The specimen was blood. These receptors were obtained from a man aged 30 to 39 in good health.

The chain recombines TRBV5-6 with TRBJ2-5; D is tentatively TRBD1 or TRBD2 (5 bases each). The germline V gene encodes CDR1 SGHDT and CDR2 YYEEEE. The CDR3 runs 17 residues. Trimming shortened V by 3 bases and J by 2 bases, and 20 bases separated the two germline ends. CDR3 protein: CASSSPWRGVTQETQYF. DNA of the CDR3: TGTGCCAGCAGCTCCCCGTGGAGAGGGGTAACGCAAGAGACCCAGTACTTC. Full variable domain (remainder filled in from reference TRBV5-6 and TRBJ2-5): DAGVTQSPTHLIKTRGQQVTLRCSPKSGHDTVSWYQQALGQGPQFIFQYYEEEERQRGNFPDRFSGHQFPNYSSELNVNALLLGDSALYLCASSSPWRGVTQETQYFGPGTRLLVL.

The chain employs TRBV10-3 and TRBJ2-5, with TRBD1 matching over 7 bases. The length of the CDR3 is 15 residues. V shed 1 base, J shed 2 bases, and the junction held 4 bases outside the gene matches. In germline, CDR1 is ENHRY, CDR2 SYGVKD. CDR3 in DNA: TGTGCCATCAGTGAGTGGAAGGGACAGCAAGAGACCCAGTACTTC. Residues: CAISEWKGQQETQYF.

The V call is TRBV4-1, the J call TRBJ2-1, with TRBD2 identical over 8 bases. The V segment lost 5 bases and the J segment 4 bases; nucleotides outside the gene matches: 10. CDR3 length: 16 amino acids. The V gene's germline CDR1 is MGHRA and CDR2 YSYEKL. In DNA, the CDR3 is TGCGCCAGCAGCGCAACTCCCGGGACTAGATACAATGAGCAGTTCTTC. This encodes CASSATPGTRYNEQFF.

The chain uses TRBV27 and TRBJ2-1, with TRBD1 as a possible D gene (6 bases). V lost 2 bases, J lost 13 bases, and 12 bases lay in between. The CDR3 loop spans 12 amino acids. Looked up from germline, CDR1 is MNHEY and CDR2 is SMNVEV (reference sequence). The DNA for the CDR3 is TGTGCCAGCAGTTTAACGACAGGCCGACAGTTCTTC. Residues: CASSLTTGRQFF.

Only a few counts were recorded for this clonotype. The chain joins TRBV9 to TRBJ2-1, with 8 bases aligning to TRBD2. After removal of 4 bases from V and 9 bases from J, the junction contained 9 bases not matched to a gene. The CDR3 consists of 14 residues. The germline CDR1 and CDR2 sequences are SGDLS and YYNGEE. CDR3 residues: CASSFPREGGEQFF. The CDR3 coding sequence is TGTGCCAGCAGCTTCCCTCGGGAGGGCGGTGAGCAGTTCTTC.

The chain has TRBV7-6 and TRBJ2-7; D is unresolved. Germline V gene data show CDR1 as SGHVS and CDR2 as FNYEAQ. The CDR3 sequence is 13 residues long. V lost 5 bases and J 6 bases, leaving 14 bases between the germline ends. Here the CDR3 reads CASSRAPRGEQYF. The CDR3 DNA is TGTGCCAGCAGCCGCGCCCCGCGCGGCGAGCAGTACTTC.

The rearrangement uses TRBV7-3 and TRBJ2-3; D gene uncertain. Germline V lookup: CDR1 SGHTA, CDR2 FQGTGA. The CDR3 is 14 amino acids. V shed 2 bases and J shed 4 bases, with 10 bases lying between them. CDR3 bases: TGTGCCAGCAGCTTACAGAACCACCCAGATACGCAGTATTTT. This codes for CASSLQNHPDTQYF.

This chain uses TRBV30 with TRBJ2-5; the match to TRBD1 covers 7 bases. TRBJ2-7 explains the end of the DNA better; the J call may be wrong. Germline-derived CDR1 and CDR2 are GTSNPN and SVGIG (reference sequence). The CDR3 has 14 residues. Here the CDR3 DNA reads TGTGCCTGGAGTGGGACAGGACTCTCCTACGAGCAGTACTTC. Translated: CAWSGTGLSYEQYF.

V gene TRBV5-4 combines with J gene TRBJ2-2; 9 bases map to TRBD2. The CDR3 totals 15 residues. V lost 4 bases to trimming and J lost 6 bases; unmatched junction nucleotides: 7. The germline gives CDR1 SGHNT, CDR2 YYREEE (reference sequence). CDR3 amino acids: CASSLSGGHAGELFF. The DNA for the CDR3 is TGTGCCAGCAGCCTTAGCGGGGGTCATGCCGGGGAGCTGTTTTTT.

This chain uses TRBV20-1 with TRBJ1-5; no clear D gene. The CDR3 covers 12 residues. In germline, CDR1 is DFQATT, CDR2 SNEGSKA (reference sequence). The ends were cut back, 3 bases at V and 5 bases at J, with 8 bases in the middle. The CDR3 region has the DNA TGCAGTGCTAGCTTTGGGGATCAGCCCCAGCATTTT. This encodes CSASFGDQPQHF.

This chain uses TRBV3-1 with TRBJ2-5, with D hard to call. V lost 5 bases and J lost 7, with 8 bases in between. Germline loops: CDR1 LGHDT, CDR2 YNNKEL (reference sequence). The CDR3 runs 11 residues. The chain's CDR3 is CASSLHRTQYF. The CDR3, as DNA: TGTGCCAGCAGCTTGCATCGGACCCAGTACTTC.

This clonotype was counted between two and nine times. This sequence joins TRBV7-2 and TRBJ2-5, with TRBD2 matching over 8 bases. This CDR3 region has 17 residues. Unmatched junction bases numbered 10, after V lost 0 bases and J lost 4 bases. Germline CDR1 and CDR2: SGHTA and FQGNSA. DNA for the CDR3: TGTGCCAGCAGCTTAGCGACCGGGGGGGCCGAGGTAGAGACCCAGTACTTC. Translated: CASSLATGGAEVETQYF.

This clonotype was counted a few times. The chain employs TRBV6-5 and TRBJ2-1; D ambiguous. The CDR3 extends over 15 amino acids. In germline, CDR1 is MNHEY, CDR2 SVGAGI. V was cut by 6 bases and J by 10 bases, with 22 bases left in between. CDR3 region: CASSQTRAIRGEQFF. The CDR3 DNA is TGTGCCAGCAGCCAGACCCGGGCCATACGTGGGGAGCAGTTCTTC.

The chain combines TRBV20-1 with TRBJ1-2; no clear D gene. Germline V gives CDR1 DFQATT, CDR2 SNEGSKA (reference sequence). This CDR3 comprises 12 residues. V dropped 3 bases and J dropped 8 bases, with 13 bases sitting between them. The CDR3 DNA reads as TGCAGTGCTAGCTCCCCGGAGGGCGGCTACACCTTC. Its translation: CSASSPEGGYTF.

V gene TRBV10-3 combines with J gene TRBJ2-2; either TRBD1 or TRBD2 may supply D (5 bases each). V dropped 7 bases and J dropped 1 base, with 13 bases sitting between them. The CDR3 length is 15 residues. Looked up from germline, CDR1 is ENHRY and CDR2 is SYGVKD. DNA of the CDR3: TGTGCCATCACCGACGGGACGGAGAACACCGGGGAGCTGTTTTTT. Its protein is CAITDGTENTGELFF.

This chain joins TRBV25-1 and TRBJ2-1; 10 bases agree with TRBD2. With V trimmed by 7 bases and J by 7 bases, 7 bases remained unmatched. There are 14 residues in the CDR3. CDR1 and CDR2 (germline): MGHDK, SYGVNS. In DNA form, the CDR3 reads TGTGCCAGCATTTCTAGCGGGAGACGAAATGAGCAGTTCTTC. It specifies CASISSGRRNEQFF. Looking up the rest from reference TRBV25-1 and TRBJ2-1 gives the full variable domain: EADIYQTPRYLVIGTGKKITLECSQTMGHDKMYWYQQDPGMELHLIHYSYGVNSTEKGDLSSESTVSRIRTEHFPLTLESARPSHTSQYLCASISSGRRNEQFFGPGTRLTVL.

A few counts support this clonotype. The CDR3 loop reads CASRADFAETQYF. As DNA, the CDR3 is TGTGCCAGCAGAGCGGACTTCGCGGAGACCCAGTACTTC. The chain joins TRBV2 to TRBJ2-5; TRBD2 might be the D (5 bases). V lost 6 bases and J lost 5, with 13 bases in between. This CDR3 is 13 amino acids long. Germline V lookup: CDR1 SNHLY, CDR2 FYNNEI.

This CDR3 reads CASSLTGTKNIQYF. The DNA for the CDR3 is TGTGCCAGCAGTCTTACAGGGACCAAAAACATTCAGTACTTC. The genes are TRBV7-2 and TRBJ2-4, with a weak D call TRBD1 (6 bases). The V end lost 6 bases, the J end lost 2 bases, and 11 bases lay between the germline ends. The CDR3 covers 14 residues. CDR1 SGHTA and CDR2 FQGNSA come from the germline V gene.

This clonotype occurred a few times. V gene TRBV28 combines with J gene TRBJ1-2, with a weak D call TRBD1 (5 bases). V dropped 8 bases and J dropped 1 base, with 11 bases sitting between them. Germline CDR1 is MDHEN and CDR2 is SYDVKM. This CDR3 has 13 amino acids. The CDR3 spells CASLTGGNYGYTF. The DNA for the CDR3 is TGTGCCAGCCTAACTGGGGGTAACTATGGCTACACCTTC.

This clonotype has just a few counts. The chain employs TRBV28 and TRBJ2-3; D uncertain. V was pared by 5 bases and J by 2 bases, with 11 bases between. Germline loops: CDR1 MDHEN, CDR2 SYDVKM. CDR3 size: 14 residues. CDR3 DNA sequence: TGTGCCAGCAGTACCGTTAGTTCCACAGATACGCAGTATTTT. As protein: CASSTVSSTDTQYF. The variable domain in full, completed from reference TRBV28 and TRBJ2-3, reads DVKVTQSSRYLVKRTGEKVFLECVQDMDHENMFWYRQDPGLGLRLIYFSYDVKMKEKGDIPEGYSVSREKKERFSLILESASTNQTSMYLCASSTVSSTDTQYFGPGTRLTVL.

This clonotype was detected only a few times. The chain employs TRBV7-2 and TRBJ2-2; weak D call: TRBD2 (6 bases). The CDR3 spans 14 residues. V lost 0 bases and J 4 bases, leaving 6 bases between the germline ends. Germline V lookup: CDR1 SGHTA, CDR2 FQGNSA. CDR3 sequence reads: CASSLARGTGELFF. In nucleotides, the CDR3 is TGTGCCAGCAGCTTAGCGCGGGGCACCGGGGAGCTGTTTTTT.

CDR3 bases: TGTGCCAGCAGCCACGGACTAGCGGAGGATGAGCAGTTCTTC. Translation: CASSHGLAEDEQFF. The J gene is TRBJ2-1, the V gene TRBV3-1; 10 bases align to TRBD2. The CDR3 totals 14 residues. CDR1 and CDR2 (germline): LGHDT, YNNKEL (reference sequence). With 3 bases clipped from V and 8 bases from J, the junction kept 4 bases outside the gene matches.

The genes are TRBV20-1 and TRBJ1-1; no clear D. Germline-derived CDR1 and CDR2 are DFQATT and SNEGSKA (reference sequence). V was pared by 3 bases and J by 1 base, with 21 bases between. The CDR3 covers 17 residues. The DNA for the CDR3 is TGCAGTGCTAGTAGCCTCATGGATGGGCCGAGGAACACTGAAGCTTTCTTT. This translates into CSASSLMDGPRNTEAFF.

The table lists this clonotype with a few counts. The V gene is TRBV2, the J gene TRBJ1-1; 9 nucleotides agree with TRBD1. CDR1 is SNHLY and CDR2 is FYNNEI in the germline V gene. Trimming took 4 bases from V and 10 from J; bases not matched to a gene: 7. CDR3 length: 13 amino acids. In DNA form, the CDR3 reads TGTGCCAGCAGTGCGGGACAGGGTCTTGGAGCTTTCTTT. This codes for CASSAGQGLGAFF.

The V call is TRBV5-1, the J call TRBJ2-5, with D maybe TRBD1 (6 bases). Germline loops: CDR1 SGHRS, CDR2 YFSETQ. Trimming took off 7 bases at V and 5 bases at J, with 15 bases between the two ends. The CDR3 consists of 13 residues. The CDR3 region has the DNA TGCGCCAGCGGAACAGGGTTGGGGGAGACCCAGTACTTC. Residues: CASGTGLGETQYF.

V usage is TRBV4-2 and J usage is TRBJ1-6; 8 bases align to TRBD1. The germline CDR1 and CDR2 sequences are LGHNA and YNFKEQ. V lost 3 bases to trimming and J lost 8 bases; unmatched junction nucleotides: 6. The CDR3 spans 15 residues. Here the CDR3 reads CASSHPDREYSPLHF. The CDR3, as DNA: TGTGCCAGCAGCCACCCGGACAGGGAGTATTCACCCCTCCACTTT.

CDR3 residues: CASTRSESSPLHF. CDR3 coding DNA: TGCGCCAGCACAAGGTCCGAGAGTTCACCCCTCCACTTT. The chain links TRBV5-1 to TRBJ1-6, with unresolved D. V lost 6 bases to trimming and J lost 9 bases, with 13 bases between them. The CDR3 extends over 13 amino acids. CDR1 and CDR2 from the germline V gene are SGHRS and YFSETQ.

This clonotype has a single count. The V and J genes are TRBV27 and TRBJ2-4; D is unclear. The last part of the DNA fits TRBJ2-5 better; the J call may be wrong. The CDR3 loop spans 14 amino acids. Germline CDR1 and CDR2: MNHEY and SMNVEV (reference sequence). In DNA, the CDR3 is TGTGCCAGCAGTTCCCTCGGTGCGACCGAGACCCAGTACTTC. Translation: CASSSLGATETQYF.

In this sample, this clonotype turned up a few times. The gene calls are TRBV4-2 and TRBJ2-7; D perhaps matches TRBD1 (6 bases). V lost 2 bases to trimming and J lost 2 bases, with 13 bases between them. CDR1 is LGHNA, CDR2 YNFKEQ, per germline. The CDR3 is 15 residues long. The CDR3 loop is CASSQNGQRTYEQYF. DNA for the CDR3: TGTGCCAGCAGCCAAAATGGACAGCGGACCTACGAGCAGTACTTC.

The chain recombines TRBV20-1 with TRBJ2-2, with D possibly being TRBD1 (6 bases). Trimming took 0 bases from V and 2 from J, leaving 7 bases between them. Germline V lookup: CDR1 DFQATT, CDR2 SNEGSKA (reference sequence). There are 14 residues in the CDR3. CDR3 protein: CSAREQGNTGELFF. CDR3 nucleotides: TGCAGTGCTAGAGAACAGGGAAACACCGGGGAGCTGTTTTTT.